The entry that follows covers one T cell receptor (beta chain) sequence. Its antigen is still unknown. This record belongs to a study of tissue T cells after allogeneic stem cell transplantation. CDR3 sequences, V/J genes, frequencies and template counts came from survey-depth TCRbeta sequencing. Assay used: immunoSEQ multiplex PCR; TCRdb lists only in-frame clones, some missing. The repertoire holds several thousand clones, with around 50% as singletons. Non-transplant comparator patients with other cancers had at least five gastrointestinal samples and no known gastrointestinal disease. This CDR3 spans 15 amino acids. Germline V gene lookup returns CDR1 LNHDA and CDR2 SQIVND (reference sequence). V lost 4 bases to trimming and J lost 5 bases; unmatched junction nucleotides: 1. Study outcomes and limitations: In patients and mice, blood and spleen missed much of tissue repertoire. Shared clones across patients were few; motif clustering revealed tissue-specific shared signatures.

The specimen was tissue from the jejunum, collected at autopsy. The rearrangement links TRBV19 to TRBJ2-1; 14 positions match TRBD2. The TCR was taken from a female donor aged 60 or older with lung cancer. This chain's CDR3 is CASSRLAGGNNEQFF. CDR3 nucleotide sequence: TGTGCCAGTAGTAGACTAGCGGGAGGGAACAATGAGCAGTTCTTC.